A single sample is the source of the 23 T cell receptor beta chains below, sequenced in a study of cytomegalovirus exposure and HLA in healthy donors. With 60 Vbeta and 13 Jbeta primers, the PCR was carried out. Clones were read by immunoSEQ multiplex PCR, and TCRdb kept only the in-frame ones, dropping some. The sample has under 150,000 clones, approximately 78% seen once. The sample taken for sequencing was PBMCs. The receptors come from a woman aged 40-49 years in good health and CMV-seropositive.

This sequence joins TRBV7-9 and TRBJ2-1; D is undetermined. Germline lookup yields CDR1 SEHNR and CDR2 FQNEAQ (reference sequence). The CDR3 is made up of 13 amino acids. Between the trimmed V and J ends, which lost 5 bases and 2 bases, there was a span of 7 bases. The CDR3 reads CASSPPTYNEQFF. DNA for the CDR3: TGTGCCAGCAGCCCGCCTACCTACAATGAGCAGTTCTTC.

Only one count was recorded for this clone. V and J are TRBV25-1 and TRBJ2-5; D is possibly TRBD2 (5 bases). The CDR3 covers 14 residues. Looked up from germline, CDR1 is MGHDK and CDR2 is SYGVNS. V was clipped by 4 bases and J by 9 bases, with 18 bases between them. The CDR3 bases are TGTGCCAGCAGTGTGATGAGGGTTCCGGAGTCCCAGTACTTC. Translating it yields CASSVMRVPESQYF.

The CDR3 DNA reads as TGTGCCAGCAGCGCTTACAGGGCAGATGAGCAGTTCTTC. Residues: CASSAYRADEQFF. The genes are TRBV9 and TRBJ2-1; D may be TRBD1 (6 bases). V gave up 3 bases and J gave up 8 bases, with 12 bases separating them. The CDR3 has 13 amino acids. The germline V gene encodes CDR1 SGDLS and CDR2 YYNGEE.

CDR3 amino acids: CASSLAPPTGLSETF. CDR3 in DNA: TGTGCCAGCAGCTTAGCGCCCCCGACAGGATTATCAGAGACCTTC. This rearrangement joins TRBV7-2 to TRBJ1-2; TRBD1 might be the D (6 bases). CDR3 length equals 15 residues. The germline CDR1 and CDR2 sequences are SGHTA and FQGNSA. Trimming stripped 0 bases from V and 14 bases from J, with 22 bases between.

For this clone: The junction shows a germline mismatch at one end, possibly a read error. The chain carries TRBV7-9 and TRBJ2-5; 8 nucleotides match TRBD2. Germline lookup yields CDR1 SEHNR and CDR2 FQNEAQ (reference sequence). CDR3 length equals 16 residues. CDR3 sequence reads: CSSSQSPREAEETQYF. CDR3 sequence (DNA): TGTTCCAGCAGCCAGAGCCCGCGGGAGGCGGAGGAGACCCAGTACTTC.

The chain carries TRBV5-1 and TRBJ2-5, with 7 bases that match TRBD1. The J call could be wrong; TRBJ2-7 is a better fit for the DNA end. The CDR3 is 14 residues long. Germline V gene lookup returns CDR1 SGHRS and CDR2 YFSETQ. This CDR3 is CASRLGQVQHEQYF. CDR3 coding DNA: TGCGCCAGCAGATTAGGACAGGTCCAACACGAGCAGTACTTC.

The V call is TRBV18, the J call TRBJ2-7, with D maybe TRBD2 (6 bases). Germline-derived CDR1 and CDR2 are KGHSH and LQKENI. The V end was cut by 3 bases, the J end by 3 bases, with 18 bases between. The CDR3 is 16 amino acids. The CDR3 protein is CASSPDQGGGFYEQYF. In nucleotides, the CDR3 is TGTGCCAGCTCACCGGATCAGGGAGGCGGGTTCTACGAGCAGTACTTC.

J is TRBJ2-2 and V is TRBV18; weak D call: TRBD1 (6 bases). Trimming stripped 3 bases from V and 1 base from J, with 6 bases between. The CDR3 has 14 residues. Germline V gene sequence: CDR1 KGHSH, CDR2 LQKENI. CDR3 bases: TGTGCCAGCTCACCGGACAGGAACACCGGGGAGCTGTTTTTT. It yields the protein CASSPDRNTGELFF.

This clone appeared a few times. The DNA for the CDR3 is TGTGCCAGCAGCTCGAGACGGGGTTATAGAGCAGATACGCAGTATTTT. It yields the protein CASSSRRGYRADTQYF. The chain has TRBV7-2 and TRBJ2-3; weak D call: TRBD2 (5 bases). The CDR3 spans 16 residues. Deletions cut 4 bases from V and 4 bases from J, with 18 bases between. CDR1 is SGHTA and CDR2 is FQGNSA in the germline V gene.

J is TRBJ2-4 and V is TRBV18, with 10 bases that match TRBD1. Germline loops: CDR1 KGHSH, CDR2 LQKENI. This CDR3 is 15 amino acids long. Germline trimming cut 4 bases from V and 2 bases from J; bases unmatched to any gene: 2. This CDR3 is CASSRQGATKNIQYF. In DNA form, the CDR3 reads TGTGCCAGCTCACGACAGGGGGCCACCAAAAACATTCAGTACTTC. The whole variable domain, remainder taken from reference TRBV18 and TRBJ2-4, is NAGVMQNPRHLVRRRGQEARLRCSPMKGHSHVYWYRQLPEEGLKFMVYLQKENIIDESGMPKERFSAEFPKEGPSILRIQQVVRGDSAAYFCASSRQGATKNIQYFGAGTRLSVL.

The gene calls are TRBV7-9 and TRBJ1-1; no definite D call. CDR1 is SEHNR and CDR2 is FQNEAQ in the germline V gene (reference sequence). V was trimmed by 3 bases and J by 6 bases, leaving 8 bases between them. The CDR3 is 12 residues long. CDR3 nucleotide sequence: TGTGCCAGCAGCTTTTTCAGTTCTGAAGCTTTCTTT. Its translation: CASSFFSSEAFF.

The rearrangement joins TRBV6-5 to TRBJ1-1; D gene ambiguous. Germline lookup yields CDR1 MNHEY and CDR2 SVGAGI. The CDR3 is 13 residues long. V lost 5 bases, J lost 1 base, and 8 bases lay in between. The CDR3 DNA sequence: TGTGCCAGCAGTACCCCAGAGAACACTGAAGCTTTCTTT. It codes for CASSTPENTEAFF.

The V call is TRBV2, the J call TRBJ2-5; the match to TRBD1 covers 8 bases. The CDR3 runs to 14 residues. Unmatched junction bases numbered 11, after V lost 9 bases and J lost 5 bases. Germline V CDR1 and CDR2: SNHLY, FYNNEI. CDR3 protein: CARSDRATSETQYF. The DNA for the CDR3 is TGTGCCAGGTCGGACAGGGCAACTTCGGAGACCCAGTACTTC.

This clone has a handful of counts. This CDR3 reads CASSYRTENTEAFF. The CDR3, as DNA: TGTGCCAGCAGCTACAGGACAGAGAACACTGAAGCTTTCTTT. V usage is TRBV7-6 and J usage is TRBJ1-1; D is possibly TRBD1 (6 bases). Trimming left V 4 bases short and J 1 base short, with 10 bases between. Looked up from germline, CDR1 is SGHVS and CDR2 is FNYEAQ. The CDR3 has 14 amino acids.

The J gene is TRBJ2-1, the V gene TRBV5-1; D is unclear. The V gene lost 2 bases and the J gene lost 0 bases, with 9 bases spanning the gap. CDR3 length: 15 amino acids. Germline assignment: CDR1 SGHRS and CDR2 YFSETQ. CDR3 protein: CASSLRGSSYNEQFF. The CDR3 region has the DNA TGCGCCAGCAGCTTACGCGGTAGCTCCTACAATGAGCAGTTCTTC.

For this clone: The conserved closing phenylalanine or tryptophan is absent in this CDR3, likely reflecting a read error. The DNA is omitted, as the CDR3 cannot be located on it reliably, and the CDR3 follows TCRdb's listing. The rearrangement uses TRBV6-1 and TRBJ2-7; TRBD2 reflects the table's D call only, with no check against the DNA. CDR1 and CDR2 from the germline V gene are MNHNS and SASEGT. The CDR3 has 13 amino acids, counting both end residues. CDR3 loop: CASRAGLAGGPLY.

V usage is TRBV11-2 and J usage is TRBJ1-1; 7 nucleotides match TRBD1. The CDR3 length is 11 residues. In germline, CDR1 is SGHAT, CDR2 FQNNGV. Unmatched junction bases numbered 7, after V lost 6 bases and J lost 12 bases. The CDR3 is CASSYRQGTFF. In DNA, the CDR3 is TGTGCCAGCAGTTATAGACAGGGAACTTTCTTT. Variable domain in full (rest from reference TRBV11-2 and TRBJ1-1): EAGVAQSPRYKIIEKRQSVAFWCNPISGHATLYWYQQILGQGPKLLIQFQNNGVVDDSQLPKDRFSAERLKGVDSTLKIQPAKLEDSAVYLCASSYRQGTFFGQGTRLTVV.

The gene calls are TRBV28 and TRBJ2-3; possible D gene TRBD2, 7 bases. The CDR3 loop spans 21 amino acids. Looked up from germline, CDR1 is MDHEN and CDR2 is SYDVKM. The V gene lost 6 bases and the J gene lost 0 bases, with 31 bases spanning the gap. The CDR3 loop is CASSSARGWGASGTSTDTQYF. CDR3 in DNA: TGTGCCAGCAGCTCCGCCCGAGGCTGGGGGGCTAGCGGAACTAGCACAGATACGCAGTATTTT.

This rearrangement joins TRBV29-1 to TRBJ2-7, with a tentative D call TRBD2 (5 bases). Deletions cut 6 bases from V and 6 bases from J, with 21 bases between. This CDR3 is 14 amino acids long. The germline CDR1 and CDR2 sequences are SQVTM and ANQGSEA. For the CDR3, the DNA is TGCAGCGTCTCTCGTGAGGGAAATCGGGGCGAGCAGTACTTC. Amino acid sequence: CSVSREGNRGEQYF.

The V and J genes are TRBV2 and TRBJ2-7, with 10 positions matching TRBD2. After removal of 8 bases from V and 6 bases from J, the junction contained 7 bases not matched to a gene. CDR3 size: 13 residues. Germline V CDR1 and CDR2: SNHLY, FYNNEI. CDR3 protein: CASERGGLGEQYF. The DNA for the CDR3 is TGTGCCAGCGAGCGGGGGGGCCTCGGCGAGCAGTACTTC.

The V gene is TRBV4-2, the J gene TRBJ2-7; 12 bases fit TRBD2. CDR1 and CDR2 (germline): LGHNA, YNFKEQ. The V gene end was trimmed by 2 bases and the J gene end by 6 bases; junction bases not matched to a gene: 5. CDR3 size: 15 residues. The CDR3 region is CASSQTSGGPREQYF. DNA of the CDR3: TGTGCCAGCAGCCAAACTAGCGGGGGGCCCCGCGAGCAGTACTTC.

This clone was observed once. The chain uses TRBV6-1 and TRBJ2-3; 9 bases line up with TRBD2. The V segment lost 3 bases and the J segment 2 bases; nucleotides outside the gene matches: 3. The germline V gene has CDR1 MNHNS and CDR2 SASEGT. The CDR3 runs to 15 residues. CDR3 sequence reads: CASSDAGGATDTQYF. Here the CDR3 DNA reads TGTGCCAGCAGTGACGCGGGGGGGGCCACAGATACGCAGTATTTT.

CDR3 region: CASSQESASGGRAGQYF. In DNA form, the CDR3 reads TGTGCCAGCAGCCAAGAAAGCGCGAGCGGGGGGCGGGCTGGGCAGTACTTC. The chain carries TRBV4-2 and TRBJ2-7, with TRBD2 identical over 9 bases. V was clipped by 0 bases and J by 9 bases; unmatched bases: 15. From germline, CDR1 is LGHNA and CDR2 YNFKEQ. The CDR3 totals 17 residues.